This TCR beta chain emerged from a study of blood T cell repertoires in COVID-19. Overall study context: Samples representing acute and convalescent COVID-19 were sourced from the United States, Italy and Spain. PBMCs, B-cell-depleted T cells, or T cells were the source of the cDNA or gDNA that made up the material.

Trimming took off 6 bases at V and 1 base at J, with 10 bases between the two ends. Germline-derived CDR1 and CDR2 are LNHDA and SQIVND (reference sequence). The CDR3 covers 14 residues. In the original analysis: Amplification with reference gene primers provided the estimates of nucleated cell counts. This table comes from immunoSEQ multiplex PCR, and its TCRdb copy is limited to in-frame clones, with some not included. The DNA was the basis for D and trimming; V, J and clone size are from that table. This table has approximately 45,000 clones, about nine tenths appearing once. The sequence was collected from a man aged 65 to 79 with acute or convalescent COVID-19. V and J are TRBV19 and TRBJ2-1; D gene uncertain. Sequencing used peripheral blood. This chain's CDR3 is CASRGTRSYNEQFF. The CDR3 DNA reads TGTGCCAGTAGGGGCACAAGGTCCTACAATGAGCAGTTCTTC.